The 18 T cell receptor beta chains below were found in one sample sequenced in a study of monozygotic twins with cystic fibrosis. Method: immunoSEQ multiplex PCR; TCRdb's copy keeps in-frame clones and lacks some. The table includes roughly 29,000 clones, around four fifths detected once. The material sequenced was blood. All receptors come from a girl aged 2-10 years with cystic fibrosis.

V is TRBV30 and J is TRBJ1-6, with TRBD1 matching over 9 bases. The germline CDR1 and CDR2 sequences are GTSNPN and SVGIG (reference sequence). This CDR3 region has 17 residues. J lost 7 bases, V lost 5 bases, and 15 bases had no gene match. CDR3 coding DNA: TGTGCCTGGGAAAGCCTGGGACAGGGAGGGAGGAATTCACCCCTCCACTTT. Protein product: CAWESLGQGGRNSPLHF. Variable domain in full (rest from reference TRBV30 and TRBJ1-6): SQTIHQWPATLVQPVGSPLSLECTVEGTSNPNLYWYRQAAGRGLQLLFYSVGIGQISSEVPQNLSASRPQDRQFILSSKKLLLSDSGFYLCAWESLGQGGRNSPLHFGNGTRLTVT.

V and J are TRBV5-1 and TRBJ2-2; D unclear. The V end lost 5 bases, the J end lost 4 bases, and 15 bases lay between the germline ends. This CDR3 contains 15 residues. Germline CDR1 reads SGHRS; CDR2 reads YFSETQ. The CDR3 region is CASSLTDGTTGELFF. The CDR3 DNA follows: TGCGCCAGCAGTCTGACGGACGGAACCACCGGGGAGCTGTTTTTT.

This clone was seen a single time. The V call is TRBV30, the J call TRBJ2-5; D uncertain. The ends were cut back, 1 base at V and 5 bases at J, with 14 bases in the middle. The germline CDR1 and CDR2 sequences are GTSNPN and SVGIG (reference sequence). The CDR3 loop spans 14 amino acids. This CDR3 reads CAWSGDEGLETQYF. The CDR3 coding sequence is TGTGCCTGGAGTGGAGATGAAGGCTTGGAGACCCAGTACTTC.

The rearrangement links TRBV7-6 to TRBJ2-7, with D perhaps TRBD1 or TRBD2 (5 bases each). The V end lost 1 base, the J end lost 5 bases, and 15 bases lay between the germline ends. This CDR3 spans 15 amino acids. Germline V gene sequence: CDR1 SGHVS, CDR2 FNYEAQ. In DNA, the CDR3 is TGTGCCAGCAGCTTAGAGATTGGGGGTCCCCACGAGCAGTACTTC. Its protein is CASSLEIGGPHEQYF.

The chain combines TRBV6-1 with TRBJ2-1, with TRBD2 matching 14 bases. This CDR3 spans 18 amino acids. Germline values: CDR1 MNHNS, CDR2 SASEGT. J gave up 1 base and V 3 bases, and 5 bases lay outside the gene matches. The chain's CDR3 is CASSEKGLAGESYNEQFF. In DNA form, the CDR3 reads TGTGCCAGCAGTGAGAAGGGACTAGCGGGAGAGTCCTACAATGAGCAGTTCTTC.

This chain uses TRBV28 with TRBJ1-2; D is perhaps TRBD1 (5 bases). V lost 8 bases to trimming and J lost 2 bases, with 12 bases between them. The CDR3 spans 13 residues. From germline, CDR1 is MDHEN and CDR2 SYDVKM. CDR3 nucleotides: TGTGCCAGCGCGGAGGGGCAGAACTATGGCTACACCTTC. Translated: CASAEGQNYGYTF.

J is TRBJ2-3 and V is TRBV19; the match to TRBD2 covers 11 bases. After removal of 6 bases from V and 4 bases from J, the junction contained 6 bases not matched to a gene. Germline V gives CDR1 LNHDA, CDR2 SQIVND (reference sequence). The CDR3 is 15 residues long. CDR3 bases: TGTGCCAGTAGATTAGCGGGAGGGCCCCCAGATACGCAGTATTTT. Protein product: CASRLAGGPPDTQYF.

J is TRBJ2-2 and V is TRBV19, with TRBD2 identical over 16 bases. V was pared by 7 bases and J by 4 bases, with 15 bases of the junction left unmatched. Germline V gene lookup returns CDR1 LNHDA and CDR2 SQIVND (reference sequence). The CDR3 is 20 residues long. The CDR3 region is CASISDKGLAGGPGTGELFF. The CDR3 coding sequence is TGTGCCAGTATTTCAGATAAGGGACTAGCGGGAGGGCCGGGCACCGGGGAGCTGTTTTTT.

CDR3 sequence reads: CASSLDPGVTQYF. Written as DNA, the CDR3 is TGTGCCAGCAGCTTAGACCCGGGCGTGACCCAGTACTTC. V is TRBV11-3 and J is TRBJ2-5; no clear D. This CDR3 has 13 residues. V was trimmed by 0 bases and J by 7 bases, leaving 9 bases between them. Germline V gene sequence: CDR1 SGHNT, CDR2 YENEEA.

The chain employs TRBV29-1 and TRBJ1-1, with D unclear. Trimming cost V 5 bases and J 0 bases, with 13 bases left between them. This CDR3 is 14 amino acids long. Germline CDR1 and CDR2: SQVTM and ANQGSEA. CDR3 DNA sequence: TGCAGCGTTAATAAGCGGCTAATGAACACTGAAGCTTTCTTT. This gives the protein CSVNKRLMNTEAFF.

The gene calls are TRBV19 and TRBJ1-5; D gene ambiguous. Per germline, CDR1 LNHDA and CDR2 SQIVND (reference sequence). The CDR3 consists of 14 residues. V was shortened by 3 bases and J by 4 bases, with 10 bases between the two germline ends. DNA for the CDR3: TGTGCCAGTAGTATGAAGGGAGGTAATCAGCCCCAGCATTTT. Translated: CASSMKGGNQPQHF.

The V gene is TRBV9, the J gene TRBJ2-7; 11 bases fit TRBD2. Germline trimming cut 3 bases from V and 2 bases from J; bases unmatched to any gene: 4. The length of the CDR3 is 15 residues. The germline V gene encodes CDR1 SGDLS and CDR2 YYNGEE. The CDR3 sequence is CASSATSGSPYEQYF. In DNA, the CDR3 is TGTGCCAGCAGCGCCACTAGCGGGAGTCCCTACGAGCAGTACTTC.

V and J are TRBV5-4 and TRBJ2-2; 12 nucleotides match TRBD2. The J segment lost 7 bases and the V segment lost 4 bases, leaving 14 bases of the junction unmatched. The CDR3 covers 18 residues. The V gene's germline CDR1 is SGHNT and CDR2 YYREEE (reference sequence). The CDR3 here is CASSPPLAGGFGGGELFF. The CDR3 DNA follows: TGTGCCAGCAGCCCTCCACTAGCGGGAGGCTTCGGGGGCGGGGAGCTGTTTTTT.

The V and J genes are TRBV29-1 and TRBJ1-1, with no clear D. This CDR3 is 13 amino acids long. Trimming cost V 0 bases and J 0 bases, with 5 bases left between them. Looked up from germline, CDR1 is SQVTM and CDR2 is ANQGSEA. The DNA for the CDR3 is TGCAGCGTTGAAGACCATCTGAACACTGAAGCTTTCTTT. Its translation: CSVEDHLNTEAFF.

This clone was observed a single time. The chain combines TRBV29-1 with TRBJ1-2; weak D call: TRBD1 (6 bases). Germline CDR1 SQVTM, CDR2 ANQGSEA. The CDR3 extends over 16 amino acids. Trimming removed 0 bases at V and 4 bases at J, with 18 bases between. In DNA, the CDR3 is TGCAGCGTTGAAGATTGGCGGGACACCCTTCCCTATGGCTACACCTTC. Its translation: CSVEDWRDTLPYGYTF.

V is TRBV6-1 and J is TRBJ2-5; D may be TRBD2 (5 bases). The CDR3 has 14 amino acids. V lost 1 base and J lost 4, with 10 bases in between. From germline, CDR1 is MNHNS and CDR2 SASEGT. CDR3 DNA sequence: TGTGCCAGCAGTGAAGGCCCGGGAAGAGAGACCCAGTACTTC. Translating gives CASSEGPGRETQYF.

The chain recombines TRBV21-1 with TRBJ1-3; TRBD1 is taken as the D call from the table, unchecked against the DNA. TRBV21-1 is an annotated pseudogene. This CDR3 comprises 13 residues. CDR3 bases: TGTGCCAGCAGCAAAACGCAGTGGAACACCATATATTTT. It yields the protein CASSKTQWNTIYF.

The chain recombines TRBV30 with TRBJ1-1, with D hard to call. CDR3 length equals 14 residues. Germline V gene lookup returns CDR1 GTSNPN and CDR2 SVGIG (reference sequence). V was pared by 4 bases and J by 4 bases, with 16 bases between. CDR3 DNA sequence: TGTGCCTGGACCATACCAACGGGATCCACTGAAGCTTTCTTT. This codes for CAWTIPTGSTEAFF. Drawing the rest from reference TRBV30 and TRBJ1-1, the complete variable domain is SQTIHQWPATLVQPVGSPLSLECTVEGTSNPNLYWYRQAAGRGLQLLFYSVGIGQISSEVPQNLSASRPQDRQFILSSKKLLLSDSGFYLCAWTIPTGSTEAFFGQGTRLTVV.